Below are 19 T cell receptor beta chains sequenced from a single sample in a study of patients and donors after allogeneic stem cell transplantation. MiXCR was run by TCRdb on the RT-PCR reads, yielding one entry per CDR3 protein. The table lists 9,000 to 10,000 distinct CDR3 sequences, 5.9% of them singletons. The sample was blood, either unsorted or a sorted T cell fraction (not recorded which). The receptor set was obtained from a human donor who was either an allogeneic HSCT recipient or a stem cell or donor lymphocyte infusion donor (not recorded which). It is not recorded whose cells these are; they may come from a transplant donor.

This clonotype is deemed medium-sized (0.01 to 0.1%). V usage is TRBV12-3 or TRBV12-4 and J usage is TRBJ1-3; perhaps TRBD1 as D (6 bases). V lost 6 bases to trimming and J lost 2 bases, with 8 bases between them. This CDR3 region has 13 residues. The CDR3 DNA follows: TGTGCCAGCAGCAACAGGGCTGGAAACACCATATATTTT. Its protein product is CASSNRAGNTIYF.

This clonotype was observed a few times. The chain employs TRBV30 and TRBJ2-7; no definite D call. Germline assignment: CDR1 GTSNPN and CDR2 SVGIG (reference sequence). V was shortened by 2 bases and J by 3 bases, with 11 bases between the two germline ends. The CDR3 is made up of 13 amino acids. CDR3 in amino acids: CAWSRAEIYEQYF. As DNA, the CDR3 is TGTGCCTGGAGTAGAGCAGAGATCTACGAGCAGTACTTC.

This clonotype was seen ten or more times. The chain is built from TRBV20-1 and TRBJ2-1; D is perhaps TRBD2 (5 bases). CDR1 is DFQATT and CDR2 is SNEGSKA in the germline V gene (reference sequence). The CDR3 extends over 15 amino acids. Trimming took 6 bases from V and 3 from J, leaving 18 bases between them. CDR3 nucleotide sequence: TGCAGTGCCCACGCACCCGGGAACCACTACAATGAGCAGTTCTTC. Translation gives CSAHAPGNHYNEQFF.

This clonotype was observed a handful of times. The chain is built from TRBV29-1 and TRBJ2-7; no reliable D call. This CDR3 is built from 9 residues. Per the germline V gene, CDR1 is SQVTM and CDR2 is ANQGSEA. The V end was cut by 7 bases, the J end by 6 bases, with 7 bases between. The CDR3 spells CSARCEQYF. The CDR3 nucleotides are TGCAGCGCCCGGTGCGAGCAGTACTTC.

This clonotype was detected ten times or more. As DNA, the CDR3 is TGTGCCAGCAAGTCGGGAGAGAAAGAGACCCAGTACTTC. Translated: CASKSGEKETQYF. V is TRBV28 and J is TRBJ2-5; a weak D match, TRBD2 (6 bases). Germline lookup yields CDR1 MDHEN and CDR2 SYDVKM. The V end was cut by 7 bases, the J end by 3 bases, with 12 bases between. The CDR3 loop spans 13 amino acids.

This clonotype occurred a few times. The chain recombines TRBV7-2 with TRBJ2-3; D is tentatively TRBD1 or TRBD2 (6 bases each). Germline V CDR1 and CDR2: SGHTA, FQGNSA. The CDR3 spans 15 residues. The ends were cut back, 3 bases at V and 5 bases at J, with 15 bases in the middle. The CDR3 here is CASSLGWGARDTQYF. In nucleotides, the CDR3 is TGTGCCAGCAGCTTGGGTTGGGGGGCGCGAGATACGCAGTATTTT.

This clonotype was detected only a few times. This rearrangement joins TRBV7-6 to TRBJ2-7; D is uncertain. Trimming left V 1 base short and J 5 bases short, with 9 bases between. Germline V gene lookup returns CDR1 SGHVS and CDR2 FNYEAQ. This CDR3 has 13 residues. CDR3 amino acids: CASSLGSTNEQYF. CDR3 sequence (DNA): TGTGCCAGCAGCTTAGGGAGTACAAACGAGCAGTACTTC.

This clonotype was counted only a few times. CDR3 DNA sequence: TGTGCCAGCAGCTTCCTGGAGGGAGAAAACATTCAGTACTTC. Amino acids: CASSFLEGENIQYF. The chain links TRBV21-1 to TRBJ2-4; the table gives TRBD2 as D, unverified against the DNA. TRBV21-1 is termed a pseudogene. The CDR3 is 14 amino acids.

The genes are TRBV30 and TRBJ2-3; D call uncertain. Per germline, CDR1 GTSNPN and CDR2 SVGIG (reference sequence). CDR3 length equals 15 residues. V lost 4 bases, J lost 9 bases, and 23 bases lay in between. The CDR3 here is CAWIGAGPFASTQYF. The DNA for the CDR3 is TGTGCCTGGATCGGAGCCGGGCCCTTTGCTTCCACGCAGTATTTT. The complete variable domain, with remaining parts taken from reference TRBV30 and TRBJ2-3, reads SQTIHQWPATLVQPVGSPLSLECTVEGTSNPNLYWYRQAAGRGLQLLFYSVGIGQISSEVPQNLSASRPQDRQFILSSKKLLLSDSGFYLCAWIGAGPFASTQYFGPGTRLTVL.

This clonotype was seen a handful of times. The chain is built from TRBV6-2 or TRBV6-3 and TRBJ2-3; D remains unclear. CDR3 size: 13 residues. Germline values: CDR1 MNHEY, CDR2 SVGEGT. V was shortened by 6 bases and J by 2 bases, with 9 bases between the two germline ends. The CDR3 loop is CASSKQFTDTQYF. The CDR3 DNA is TGTGCCAGCAGCAAACAGTTCACAGATACGCAGTATTTT.

This clonotype was observed many times. The chain uses TRBV15 and TRBJ2-1, with a tentative D call TRBD1 (5 bases). CDR3 length: 14 amino acids. V lost 2 bases to trimming and J lost 3 bases, with 8 bases between them. The germline CDR1 and CDR2 sequences are LNHNV and YYDKDF (reference sequence). DNA for the CDR3: TGTGCCACCAGCAGAAAGACAGACTACAATGAGCAGTTCTTC. Amino acid sequence: CATSRKTDYNEQFF.

Many counts were recorded for this clonotype. The chain links TRBV27 to TRBJ2-7; perhaps TRBD2 as D (6 bases). Germline V gives CDR1 MNHEY, CDR2 SMNVEV (reference sequence). Trimming cost V 2 bases and J 3 bases, with 8 bases left between them. CDR3 length: 13 residues. The CDR3 bases are TGTGCCAGCAGTTTAGGACTATTCTACGAGCAGTACTTC. Amino acids: CASSLGLFYEQYF.

This clonotype was detected ten times or more. The chain combines TRBV10-3 with TRBJ2-7; D is possibly TRBD1 or TRBD2 (6 bases each). V was clipped by 0 bases and J by 6 bases, with 18 bases between them. This CDR3 has 16 amino acids. Germline V gene lookup returns CDR1 ENHRY and CDR2 SYGVKD. Here the CDR3 reads CAISESQRVGGLEQYF. For the CDR3, the DNA is TGTGCCATCAGTGAGTCGCAGCGGGTAGGGGGGCTCGAGCAGTACTTC.

This chain joins TRBV11-3 and TRBJ2-6; 7 nucleotides line up with TRBD1. The junction had 12 bases not matched to a gene; V was cut back by 9 bases and J by 7 bases. Germline V gene sequence: CDR1 SGHNT, CDR2 YENEEA. There are 15 residues in the CDR3. CDR3 in amino acids: CARTTQDRDANVLTF. The DNA of the CDR3 is TGTGCCAGGACCACCCAAGACAGGGATGCCAACGTCCTGACTTTC. Full variable domain (outside the CDR3, taken from reference TRBV11-3 and TRBJ2-6): EAGVVQSPRYKIIEKKQPVAFWCNPISGHNTLYWYLQNLGQGPELLIRYENEEAVDDSQLPKDRFSAERLKGVDSTLKIQPAELGDSAVYLCARTTQDRDANVLTFGAGSRLTVL.

This clonotype is medium-sized by share. This chain connects TRBV6-5 to TRBJ1-1, with D unclear. This CDR3 has 17 residues. The germline V gene encodes CDR1 MNHEY and CDR2 SVGAGI. Trimming removed 2 bases from V and 1 base from J, with 17 bases in between. This chain's CDR3 is CASSYGVWGDGNTEAFF. The DNA for the CDR3 is TGTGCCAGCAGTTACGGGGTTTGGGGAGACGGGAACACTGAAGCTTTCTTT.

The chain uses TRBV20-1 and TRBJ2-3; D perhaps matches TRBD2 (6 bases). The CDR3 spans 16 residues. Trimming removed 3 bases from V and 2 bases from J, with 18 bases in between. Germline CDR1 and CDR2: DFQATT and SNEGSKA (reference sequence). CDR3 in DNA: TGCAGTGCTAGGAGGGGAGCGGGTACCTTCACAGATACGCAGTATTTT. Translated, it gives CSARRGAGTFTDTQYF.

The table lists this clonotype with many counts. The chain employs TRBV10-3 and TRBJ2-5, with TRBD1 identical over 10 bases. The germline CDR1 and CDR2 sequences are ENHRY and SYGVKD. The CDR3 covers 15 residues. V lost 4 bases, J lost 2 bases, and 4 bases stayed unmatched. The CDR3 is CAISAGTGEQETQYF. CDR3 DNA sequence: TGTGCCATCAGTGCCGGGACAGGGGAACAAGAGACCCAGTACTTC.

This clonotype was seen repeatedly, ten times or more. The chain couples TRBV5-6 to TRBJ2-3; D might be TRBD2 (5 bases). The CDR3 is made up of 12 amino acids. V was pared by 4 bases and J by 6 bases, with 9 bases between. The germline CDR1 and CDR2 sequences are SGHDT and YYEEEE. The CDR3 here is CASSPRRDTQYF. The CDR3 nucleotides read TGTGCCAGCAGCCCCCGGAGGGATACGCAGTATTTT.

This clonotype has a count of ten or more. The V gene is TRBV6-5, the J gene TRBJ1-1, with D maybe TRBD1 (6 bases). Trimming took off 0 bases at V and 0 bases at J, with 11 bases between the two ends. Germline V lookup: CDR1 MNHEY, CDR2 SVGAGI. CDR3 size: 16 residues. Here the CDR3 reads CASSYSPQGLNTEAFF. DNA of the CDR3: TGTGCCAGCAGTTACTCCCCTCAGGGGTTGAACACTGAAGCTTTCTTT.